This TCR beta chain emerged from a study of blood T cells in healthy people across ages. Overall study results and limits: A greater number of naive CD4+ cells and higher diversity distinguished long-lived donors from aged donors. Significant beta diversity loss was already apparent by age approximately 42, declining roughly linearly.

Each donor supplied around 9.6 milliliters of peripheral blood. Every sample yielded at least 6.5 million isolated PBMCs. The authors ran a second PCR of 7 to 11 cycles using a sample-barcoded 5' primer and a J-beta primer mix. TCRdb analysed the 5' RACE reads with MiXCR anew, one entry per CDR3 protein. The table lists 380,000 or so distinct CDR3 sequences, roughly half of them singletons. As regards this clonotype: Its antigen is not identified.

The V gene's germline CDR1 is SQVTM and CDR2 ANQGSEA. The CDR3 spans 12 residues. This chain joins TRBV29-1 and TRBJ1-5; D possibly corresponds to TRBD1 (6 bases). Near its end, the DNA agrees better with TRBJ2-3, so the J call may be wrong. This TCR derives from a man between 60 and 75 years old in good health. Material: blood. This CDR3 is CSVGTRGQPQYF. In DNA, the CDR3 is TGCAGCGTCGGGACCCGAGGACAGCCCCAGTATTTT.